Listed below are T cell receptor beta chains from one sample, sequenced in a study of shared clonotypes between healthy human individuals. Only in-frame clones appear in the TCRdb table, and some are missing; sequencing was by immunoSEQ multiplex PCR. Among some 1,400,000 clones listed, roughly 96% were seen once. The material sequenced was naive CD4+ T cells sorted from blood. These TCRs come from a man aged 25 to 45 in good health. Each CDR3 is given with its conserved first and last residue. The D gene is left open where the match is weak. Not all rows give a size; the values are once, few, many and, for expanded clones, a class.

-	TRBV27	-	TRBJ1-1	CASGGPGRANTEAFF	TGTGCCAGCGGGGGACCCGGCAGGGCGAACACTGAAGCTTTCTTT
-	TRBV10-3	TRBD1	TRBJ2-5	CAIRGTALETQYF	TGTGCCATCAGGGGGACAGCTTTAGAGACCCAGTACTTC
-	TRBV7-9	-	TRBJ2-7	CASSLTLGRVNEQYF	TGTGCCAGCAGCCTAACCTTGGGCAGGGTAAACGAGCAGTACTTC
-	TRBV2	TRBD1	TRBJ1-3	CASSADRVGNTIYF	TGTGCCAGCAGCGCGGACAGGGTAGGGAACACCATATATTTT
once	TRBV6-5	-	TRBJ2-2	CASSYVGMNTGELFF	TGTGCCAGCAGTTACGTCGGGATGAACACCGGGGAGCTGTTTTTT
-	TRBV7-2	TRBD2	TRBJ2-1	CASSPLAGGPSYNEQFF	TGTGCCAGCAGTCCACTAGCGGGAGGACCCTCCTACAATGAGCAGTTCTTC
-	TRBV7-9	-	TRBJ2-5	CASSLKRTGQETQYF	TGTGCCAGCAGCTTAAAGCGGACTGGGCAAGAGACCCAGTACTTC
-	TRBV5-1	TRBD1	TRBJ2-1	CASSENRGFSYNEQFF	TGCGCCAGCAGCGAAAACAGGGGGTTTTCCTACAATGAGCAGTTCTTC
-	TRBV6-5	-	TRBJ2-3	CASSYPGPADTQYF	TGTGCCAGCAGTTACCCGGGACCGGCAGATACGCAGTATTTT
-	TRBV5-1	TRBD1	TRBJ2-2	CASSLRRQGATGELFF	TGCGCCAGCAGCTTGAGAAGACAGGGAGCCACCGGGGAGCTGTTTTTT
-	TRBV5-8	-	TRBJ2-7	CASPLFGGGSYEQYF	TGTGCCAGCCCCTTGTTCGGTGGCGGATCCTACGAGCAGTACTTC
-	TRBV9	TRBD2	TRBJ2-2	CASSVVTSGSPGELFF	TGTGCCAGCAGCGTAGTTACTAGCGGGAGTCCCGGGGAGCTGTTTTTT
-	TRBV5-5	TRBD1	TRBJ2-7	CASSPFTGTGYDEQYF	TGTGCCAGCAGCCCCTTCACCGGGACAGGTTATGACGAGCAGTACTTC
-	TRBV25-1	TRBD2	TRBJ2-5	CASSEGGRYGETQYF	TGTGCCAGCAGTGAGGGAGGGCGTTATGGTGAGACCCAGTACTTC
-	TRBV5-4	-	TRBJ1-1	CASSLRGLNTEAFF	TGTGCCAGCAGCTTGAGGGGATTGAACACTGAAGCTTTCTTT
-	TRBV5-1	-	TRBJ2-5	CASSVPTTGIGRETQYF	TGCGCCAGCAGCGTACCCACTACAGGGATTGGCCGCGAGACCCAGTACTTC
once	TRBV18	-	TRBJ2-1	CASSPGGVTNEQFF	TGTGCCAGCTCACCTGGCGGGGTTACCAATGAGCAGTTCTTC
-	TRBV28	-	TRBJ2-7	CASRRDSGSSYEQYF	TGTGCCAGCAGACGGGACAGCGGGAGCTCCTACGAGCAGTACTTC
-	TRBV5-6	-	TRBJ2-3	CASSLGRKVTDTQYF	TGTGCCAGCAGCTTAGGACGGAAGGTCACAGATACGCAGTATTTT
-	TRBV10-3	-	TRBJ2-3	CAISESGGTPTDTQYF	TGTGCCATCAGTGAGTCTGGGGGAACCCCCACAGATACGCAGTATTTT
-	TRBV11-2	-	TRBJ2-7	CASSFPQAPYEQYF	TGTGCCAGCAGCTTTCCTCAGGCTCCCTACGAGCAGTACTTC
-	TRBV5-4	TRBD1	TRBJ2-3	CASSQRQGGTDTQYF	TGTGCCAGCAGCCAAAGACAGGGTGGCACAGATACGCAGTATTTT
-	TRBV9	-	TRBJ2-3	CASSVGVSEPYF	TGTGCCAGCAGCGTAGGGGTTAGTGAGCCGTATTTT
-	TRBV5-1	TRBD2	TRBJ2-5	CASSSSGSGGETQYF	TGCGCCAGCAGCTCAAGCGGGAGCGGCGGGGAGACCCAGTACTTC
-	TRBV10-1	-	TRBJ2-1	CASSESKSRPRTKANNEQFF	TGCGCCAGCAGTGAGTCGAAAAGTCGGCCACGAACGAAGGCTAACAATGAGCAGTTCTTC
-	TRBV30	-	TRBJ1-3	CAWSVAGNTIYF	TGTGCCTGGAGTGTAGCTGGAAACACCATATATTTT
-	TRBV5-1	-	TRBJ2-5	CASSLIGGETQYF	TGCGCCAGCAGCTTGATAGGCGGCGAGACCCAGTACTTC
-	TRBV18	-	TRBJ2-7	CASSLLGTPNSYEQYF	TGTGCCAGCTCACTTTTAGGGACTCCTAACTCCTACGAGCAGTACTTC
-	TRBV7-2	-	TRBJ2-7	CASSLGTGSYEQYF	TGTGCCAGCAGCTTAGGGACGGGCTCCTACGAGCAGTACTTC
-	TRBV29-1	TRBD1	TRBJ2-2	CSVDRVWRELFF	TGCAGCGTAGACAGGGTGTGGCGGGAGCTGTTTTTT
-	TRBV19	-	TRBJ2-7	CASSIRDSYEQYF	TGTGCCAGTAGTATACGGGATTCCTACGAGCAGTACTTC
-	TRBV11-2	-	TRBJ2-7	CASSQTGSISYEQYF	TGTGCCAGCAGCCAAACCGGGAGTATCTCCTACGAGCAGTACTTC
-	TRBV9	TRBD2	TRBJ2-1	CASSVAKGLAGNNEQFF	TGTGCCAGCAGCGTAGCTAAGGGACTAGCGGGAAACAATGAGCAGTTCTTC
-	TRBV6-5	-	TRBJ2-1	CASSYRDGYNEQFF	TGTGCCAGCAGTTACCGGGACGGCTACAATGAGCAGTTCTTC
-	TRBV25-1	TRBD2	TRBJ2-1	CASSEYLTSGYNEQFF	TGTGCCAGCAGTGAATATCTCACTAGCGGATACAATGAGCAGTTCTTC
-	TRBV7-9	-	TRBJ2-3	CASSLVVGIGDTQYF	TGTGCCAGCAGCTTAGTAGTTGGGATTGGAGATACGCAGTATTTT
-	TRBV28	TRBD1	TRBJ1-2	CASSTMARDRGLYGYTF	TGTGCCAGCAGTACTATGGCCAGGGACAGGGGGCTCTATGGCTACACCTTC
-	TRBV4-1	TRBD2	TRBJ2-3	CASSQELAGVDTQYF	TGCGCCAGCAGCCAAGAACTAGCGGGGGTAGATACGCAGTATTTT
-	TRBV18	-	TRBJ1-3	CASSPGTLGAGNTIYF	TGTGCCAGCTCACCAGGGACACTCGGAGCGGGAAACACCATATATTTT
-	TRBV5-4	TRBD2	TRBJ2-5	CASSLGPGLAEETQYF	TGTGCCAGCAGCTTGGGTCCGGGACTAGCGGAAGAGACCCAGTACTTC
-	TRBV9	-	TRBJ1-3	CASSPITSGNTIYF	TGTGCCAGCAGCCCAATAACTTCTGGAAACACCATATATTTT
-	TRBV11-2	TRBD2	TRBJ2-7	CASKASGRPSYEQYF	TGTGCCAGCAAAGCCTCCGGGAGGCCCTCCTACGAGCAGTACTTC
-	TRBV6-6	-	TRBJ2-5	CASRGGGTQYF	TGTGCCAGCAGGGGTGGTGGGACCCAGTACTTC
-	TRBV18	TRBD2	TRBJ2-5	CASSPTSGRPTQETQYF	TGTGCCAGCTCACCTACTAGCGGGAGGCCCACGCAAGAGACCCAGTACTTC
-	TRBV10-3	-	TRBJ1-4	CAITEDGSTNEKLFF	TGTGCCATCACCGAGGACGGCTCAACTAATGAAAAACTGTTTTTT
-	TRBV19	-	TRBJ1-1	CASGIRGNTEAFF	TGTGCCAGTGGGATTCGTGGGAACACTGAAGCTTTCTTT
-	TRBV5-6	TRBD1	TRBJ1-5	CASSLGTGRSNQPQHF	TGTGCCAGCAGCTTGGGGACAGGGCGAAGCAATCAGCCCCAGCATTTT
-	TRBV20-1	-	TRBJ2-7	CSARQDHEQYF	TGCAGTGCTAGGCAGGACCACGAGCAGTACTTC